There are many counts of the clone carrying this TCR beta chain. Its specificity is not known. This sample was taken from a study of breast tumors, draining lymph nodes, adjacent tissues. Study observations and caveats: Tumors had less TCR diversity than lymph nodes, more than nontumor tissue. Findings are consistent with lymph node origin and intratumoral expansion of most tumor T cells. Data only fit, rather than demonstrated, lymph node origin of most tumor T cells. Luminal-like breast cancer showed significantly higher tumor–nontumor repertoire similarity than basal-like.

CDR1 SGHVS and CDR2 FQNEAQ come from the germline V gene. The length of the CDR3 is 14 residues. V gave up 2 bases and J gave up 6 bases, with 8 bases separating them. TCRdb reanalysed the multiplex PCR reads using MiXCR and keeps one entry per CDR3 protein. The table has about 180,000 distinct CDR3 sequences, more than 25% seen once; the top ten hold 3% to 4%. Samples came from axillary lymph nodes draining the breast cancer. The chain couples TRBV7-8 to TRBJ1-6, with unresolved D. The sequenced material came from axillary lymph node tissue. The receptor's source is a female donor with breast cancer. Some clones in this sample may be carry-over from other donors' samples. CDR3 in DNA: TGTGCCAGCAGCTTATTAGAGGGTAATTCACCCCTCCACTTT. It codes for CASSLLEGNSPLHF.